This T cell receptor beta chain was documented in a study of shared clonotypes between healthy human individuals. Study at large: Three men and a couple of women, aged 18 to 49, were donors. There were three CD4 naive, three CD4 memory, two CD8 naive and one CD8 memory plates per donor. Study conclusions and caveats: On the whole, naive subsets had larger estimated richness than memory subsets had.

With regard to this clone: Its antigen is not identified.

V lost 5 bases to trimming and J lost 6 bases; unmatched junction nucleotides: 8. The CDR3 sequence is 16 residues long. The germline CDR1 and CDR2 sequences are SGHTA and FQGNSA. Replicate PCRs for sorted subsets used around 200 ng DNA; this equaled 25,000 to 30,000 T cell genomes. Repertoires were generated with immunoSEQ multiplex PCR, while TCRdb's copy carries only in-frame clones and drops some. The repertoire has millions of clones, over 85% of them found once; the top ten carry around 0.14%. This clonotype was sampled from a man aged 18 to 35 in good health. The rearrangement joins TRBV7-2 to TRBJ1-5, with 12 bases matching TRBD1. The sequencing sample was made of naive CD4+ T cells sorted from blood. Subset specified: CD45RA+ positively selected. CDR3 residues: CASSGQGQGAGQPQHF. CDR3 nucleotides: TGTGCCAGCAGCGGCCAGGGACAGGGGGCAGGTCAGCCCCAGCATTTT.